This TCR beta chain was identified in a study of circulating and synovial CD4+ cells in juvenile arthritis. Points from the study as a whole: These repertoires were less diverse than bulk blood CD4 repertoires. Circulating pathogenic-like lymphocytes shared a substantially higher fraction of CDR3 sequences with synovium than bulk blood. Vbeta family usage analysis did not detect the pathogenic-like versus bulk difference.

Points on this clone: Its cognate antigen is unknown.

CDR1 and CDR2 from the germline V gene are MDHEN and SYDVKM. The germline V and J ends were trimmed by 5 bases and 6 bases, with 14 bases remaining between them. The length of the CDR3 is 14 residues. Samples derive from patients with active juvenile idiopathic arthritis. Produced via immunoSEQ multiplex PCR; TCRdb's table is partial and in-frame only. The top ten hold 0.55% to 0.85% of the sample, which has around 32,000 clones, 90% to 95% seen once. Sequencing used CD4+ T cells from blood. The sequence was collected from a human donor with juvenile idiopathic arthritis. The genes are TRBV28 and TRBJ1-3; D is unclear. The CDR3 loop is CASSIASTPNTIYF. CDR3 in DNA: TGTGCCAGCAGTATAGCCTCAACACCAAACACCATATATTTT.